This entry is about one T cell receptor (beta chain). A junction end diverges from the germline sequence, so it may reflect a read error. TCRdb re-called the 5' RACE reads through MiXCR, storing one row per CDR3 protein. This repertoire shows roughly 400,000 distinct CDR3 sequences, around a sixth found once; its top ten account for about 22%. The record originates from a study of T-cell memory formation after mild COVID-19. CDR1 and CDR2 (germline): LGHNA, YNFKEQ. CDR3 length: 15 residues. The material sequenced was PBMCs or a T cell subset sorted from them (not recorded which). This chain links TRBV4-2 with TRBJ1-2; perhaps TRBD1 as D (5 bases). The clonotype was recovered from a man between 18 and 29 years old who had mild COVID-19 (a few samples of this study predate the infection). Cell type and time point are not known. The DNA of the CDR3 is TGTGCCCGCAGCCGGGGCAGGGCCCCCGACTATGGCTACACCTTC. Translating gives CARSRGRAPDYGYTF.